Each of the 15 T cell receptor beta chains below was sequenced from the same sample in a study of blood T cell repertoires in COVID-19. Some clones are missing from TCRdb's copy, which holds only in-frame ones; the method was immunoSEQ multiplex PCR. The data show fewer than 250,000 clones, with 65% to 90% seen just once and over 3.5% held by the top ten. Sequencing was carried out using peripheral blood. Every receptor here comes from a woman aged 70-85 years with acute or convalescent COVID-19.

This CDR3 is CASSLGADRANYGYTF. The CDR3 coding sequence is TGTGCCAGCAGCTTAGGAGCGGACAGGGCGAACTATGGCTACACCTTC. This chain joins TRBV7-2 and TRBJ1-2, with 8 bases lining up with TRBD1. This CDR3 is 16 amino acids long. V was pared by 1 base and J by 2 bases, with 6 bases of the junction left unmatched. The germline CDR1 and CDR2 sequences are SGHTA and FQGNSA.

Only one count was recorded for this clone. The chain recombines TRBV7-2 with TRBJ1-3, with unresolved D. This CDR3 spans 16 amino acids. The germline V and J ends were trimmed by 4 bases and 4 bases, with 17 bases remaining between them. Germline V lookup: CDR1 SGHTA, CDR2 FQGNSA. The CDR3: CASSYASGKSGNTIYF. In DNA form, the CDR3 reads TGTGCCAGCAGCTATGCGTCCGGGAAGAGCGGAAACACCATATATTTT.

The chain joins TRBV5-5 to TRBJ1-4; the D gene is possibly TRBD1 (6 bases). CDR3 length: 14 residues. Germline lookup yields CDR1 SGHKS and CDR2 YYEKEE (reference sequence). Trimming shortened V by 4 bases and J by 5 bases, and 12 bases separated the two germline ends. The CDR3 spells CASSPGQLNEKLFF. The CDR3 DNA is TGTGCCAGCAGCCCAGGACAGTTAAATGAAAAACTGTTTTTT.

The chain has TRBV12-3 or TRBV12-4 and TRBJ1-1; D is uncertain. This CDR3 has 13 residues. Deletions cut 4 bases from V and 4 bases from J, with 10 bases between. CDR3 residues: CASSSYVLTEAFF. The CDR3 region has the DNA TGTGCCAGCAGTTCCTACGTCCTCACTGAAGCTTTCTTT.

DNA for the CDR3: TGCGCCAGCAGCTTGGGTATGGGCGGGGCATACAATGAGCAGTTCTTC. Its protein product is CASSLGMGGAYNEQFF. The chain uses TRBV5-1 and TRBJ2-1, with a tentative D call TRBD2 (6 bases). The V gene lost 0 bases and the J gene lost 4 bases, with 14 bases spanning the gap. The CDR3 sequence is 16 residues long. The germline gives CDR1 SGHRS, CDR2 YFSETQ.

This chain connects TRBV4-1 to TRBJ1-4; TRBD1 might be the D (6 bases). Trimming pared 4 bases from V and 4 bases from J, leaving 13 bases between. The germline gives CDR1 MGHRA, CDR2 YSYEKL. CDR3 length equals 15 residues. The CDR3 protein is CASSLDPGVNEKLFF. DNA for the CDR3: TGCGCCAGCAGCCTCGACCCAGGGGTTAATGAAAAACTGTTTTTT.

The chain recombines TRBV5-4 with TRBJ2-1, with 7 bases that match TRBD2. There are 16 residues in the CDR3. The trim removed 3 bases at V and 6 bases at J, leaving 12 bases unmatched. Germline CDR1 reads SGHNT; CDR2 reads YYREEE (reference sequence). CDR3 DNA: TGTGCCAGCAGCTACGGGGGGTTTGCGTCAGGCAATGAGCAGTTCTTC. Translation gives CASSYGGFASGNEQFF.

The chain has TRBV10-3 and TRBJ2-7; 9 nucleotides line up with TRBD1. CDR3 length: 15 amino acids. Unmatched junction bases numbered 0, after V lost 0 bases and J lost 0 bases. In germline, CDR1 is ENHRY, CDR2 SYGVKD. In DNA form, the CDR3 reads TGTGCCATCAGTGAGTCGGGACAGGGCTCCTACGAGCAGTACTTC. Translated, it gives CAISESGQGSYEQYF.

J is TRBJ1-1 and V is TRBV6-2 or TRBV6-3; D unresolved. Trimming removed 4 bases from V and 11 bases from J, with 14 bases in between. Germline V CDR1 and CDR2: MNHEY, SVGEGT. This CDR3 has 12 residues. The CDR3 here is CASSFAPPGAFF. The CDR3 region has the DNA TGTGCCAGCAGTTTCGCCCCTCCGGGGGCTTTCTTT.

The rearrangement joins TRBV2 to TRBJ2-3, with 9 bases that match TRBD2. Trimming took 10 bases from V and 5 from J; bases not matched to a gene: 22. Germline V CDR1 and CDR2: SNHLY, FYNNEI. This CDR3 contains 18 residues. CDR3 nucleotide sequence: TGTGCCATTATCGAGGAGGGGAAGCGGGGGGAGGTATTAGATACGCAGTATTTT. This translates into CAIIEEGKRGEVLDTQYF. The full variable domain, rest sourced from reference TRBV2 and TRBJ2-3, is EPEVTQTPSHQVTQMGQEVILRCVPISNHLYFYWYRQILGQKVEFLVSFYNNEISEKSEIFDDQFSVERPDGSNFTLKIRSTKLEDSAMYFCAIIEEGKRGEVLDTQYFGPGTRLTVL.

The chain uses TRBV28 and TRBJ1-5; 7 nucleotides align to TRBD1. CDR1 MDHEN and CDR2 SYDVKM come from the germline V gene. The CDR3 consists of 15 residues. Germline trimming cut 3 bases from V and 2 bases from J; bases unmatched to any gene: 4. This CDR3 reads CASSFQGGRNQPQHF. In nucleotides, the CDR3 is TGTGCCAGCAGTTTCCAGGGGGGACGCAATCAGCCCCAGCATTTT.

In the case of this clone: Other nucleotide sequences from this sample produce the same CDR3. The rearrangement joins TRBV5-6 to TRBJ1-2; the match to TRBD1 covers 9 bases. V trimming: 3 bases; J trimming: 4 bases; junction bases outside the gene matches: 4. Germline CDR1 reads SGHDT; CDR2 reads YYEEEE. There are 14 residues in the CDR3. In nucleotides, the CDR3 is TGTGCCAGCAGCTGGGGACAGGGAGCCTATGGCTACACCTTC. This translates into CASSWGQGAYGYTF.

The chain employs TRBV6-2 or TRBV6-3 and TRBJ2-1, with 9 bases fitting TRBD1. The CDR3 is made up of 20 amino acids. J lost 8 bases, V lost 6 bases, and 26 bases had no gene match. CDR1 and CDR2 from the germline V gene are MNHEY and SVGEGT. The CDR3 is CASRPNVLRSGTGSVDEQFF. The CDR3 coding sequence is TGTGCCAGCAGACCTAACGTACTGCGTTCAGGGACAGGGTCGGTAGATGAGCAGTTCTTC.

The chain has TRBV11-2 and TRBJ2-6, with a weak D call TRBD2 (6 bases). CDR3 length: 17 residues. Germline CDR1 and CDR2: SGHAT and FQNNGV. V was pared by 1 base and J by 0 bases, with 10 bases between. The CDR3 here is CASSLVAGSSGANVLTF. CDR3 bases: TGTGCCAGCAGCTTAGTGGCGGGGAGCTCTGGGGCCAACGTCCTGACTTTC.

The chain recombines TRBV27 with TRBJ2-3; D not certain. CDR3 length: 16 amino acids. The germline gives CDR1 MNHEY, CDR2 SMNVEV (reference sequence). V lost 8 bases, J lost 0 bases, and 18 bases lay in between. As DNA, the CDR3 is TGTGCCAGCGCAATAAGATTCGCGCCTAGCACAGATACGCAGTATTTT. It is translated as CASAIRFAPSTDTQYF.